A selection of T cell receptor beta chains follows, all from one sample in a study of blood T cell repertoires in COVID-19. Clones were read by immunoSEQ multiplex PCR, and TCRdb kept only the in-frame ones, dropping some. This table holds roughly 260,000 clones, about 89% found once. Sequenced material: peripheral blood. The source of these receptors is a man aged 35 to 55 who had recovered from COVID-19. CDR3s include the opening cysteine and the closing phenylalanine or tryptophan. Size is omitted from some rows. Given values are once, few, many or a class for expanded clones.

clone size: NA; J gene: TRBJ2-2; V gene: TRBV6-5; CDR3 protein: CASSSLRGNTGELFF
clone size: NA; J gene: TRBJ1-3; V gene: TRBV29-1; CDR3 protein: CSVGQDNSGNTIYF
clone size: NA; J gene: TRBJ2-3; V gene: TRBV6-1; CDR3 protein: CASSEAAAGWADTQYF
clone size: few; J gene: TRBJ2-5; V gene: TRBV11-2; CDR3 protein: CASSSIGQGVTKTQYF
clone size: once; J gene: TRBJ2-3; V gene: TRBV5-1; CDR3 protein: CASSLAWRGGTDTQYF
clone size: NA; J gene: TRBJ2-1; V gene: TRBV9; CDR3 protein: CASSVGRWVGSYNEQFF
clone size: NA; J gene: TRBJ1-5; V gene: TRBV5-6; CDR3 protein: CASSLGDRENQPQHF
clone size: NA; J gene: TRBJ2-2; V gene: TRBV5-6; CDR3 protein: CASSPRAGTPRNTGELFF
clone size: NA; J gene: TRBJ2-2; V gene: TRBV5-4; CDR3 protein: CASSLRGNTGELFF
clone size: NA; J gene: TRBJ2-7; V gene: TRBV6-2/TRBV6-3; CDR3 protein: CASSYVRAVEQYF
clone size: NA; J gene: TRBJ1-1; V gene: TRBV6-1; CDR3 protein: CASSEAVVAHSDTEAFF
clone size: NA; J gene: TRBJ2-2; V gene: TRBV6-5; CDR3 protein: CASRVKANTGELFF
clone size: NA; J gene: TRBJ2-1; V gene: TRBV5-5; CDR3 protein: CASSFGGSQEQFF
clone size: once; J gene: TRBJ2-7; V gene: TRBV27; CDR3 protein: CASRGSGRNEQYF
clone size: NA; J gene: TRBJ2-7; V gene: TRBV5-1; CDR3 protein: CASSLVPSSYEQYF